The 30 T cell receptor beta chains reported below all come from one sample, sequenced in a study of T cell responses to AZD1222 COVID-19 vaccine (dated by TCRdb to about 2021). The sample's time point label is to be understood as: about 28 days (+/-7) after the second vaccine dose. Library creation used the immunoSEQ multiplex PCR assay. Drawn from immuneACCESS, this table holds only the in-frame rearrangements with V and J called that TCRdb kept. Clones are partly lost; checked studies trace under half to an unresolved V gene and leave the rest unexplained. The sample table lists some 66,000 clones, roughly nine tenths of them with a count of one. Jointly, the top ten make up 28% of the sample. The sample in question was peripheral blood, obtained 28 days after the second AZD1222 dose. The receptor source for this set is an adult who received the AZD1222 COVID-19 vaccine.

V usage is TRBV10-2 and J usage is TRBJ2-7; a possible D gene is TRBD1 (5 bases). Germline V gene data show CDR1 as WSHSY and CDR2 as SAAADI. The CDR3 runs to 13 residues. V was shortened by 6 bases and J by 1 base, with 10 bases between the two germline ends. The CDR3 loop reads CASRGERSYEQYF. CDR3 in DNA: TGCGCCAGCAGAGGGGAAAGGTCCTACGAGCAGTACTTC.

The chain employs TRBV6-4 and TRBJ2-1; tentatively, D is TRBD2 (6 bases). The CDR3 runs to 17 residues. V was trimmed by 0 bases and J by 6 bases, leaving 18 bases between them. Per the germline V gene, CDR1 is MRHNA and CDR2 is SNTAGT. The CDR3 DNA sequence: TGTGCCAGCAGTGACTCGAGGGTTGGAGGGAGGCCCAATGAGCAGTTCTTC. This gives the protein CASSDSRVGGRPNEQFF.

The chain links TRBV5-6 to TRBJ1-6; D gene unclear. The CDR3 totals 14 residues. Germline V gene sequence: CDR1 SGHDT, CDR2 YYEEEE. The V end lost 1 base, the J end lost 8 bases, and 10 bases lay between the germline ends. CDR3 sequence reads: CASSLHSFDSPLHF. CDR3 DNA: TGTGCCAGCAGCTTGCACAGCTTCGATTCACCCCTCCACTTT. The whole variable domain, filled in from reference TRBV5-6 and TRBJ1-6, reads DAGVTQSPTHLIKTRGQQVTLRCSPKSGHDTVSWYQQALGQGPQFIFQYYEEEERQRGNFPDRFSGHQFPNYSSELNVNALLLGDSALYLCASSLHSFDSPLHFGNGTRLTVT.

This sequence joins TRBV27 and TRBJ1-2, with D possibly TRBD1 on 5 matching bases. The germline V and J ends were trimmed by 5 bases and 2 bases, with 12 bases remaining between them. Per germline, CDR1 MNHEY and CDR2 SMNVEV (reference sequence). The CDR3 consists of 14 residues. DNA for the CDR3: TGTGCCAGCAGTCCCTTTGGGGGGAACTATGGCTACACCTTC. This gives the protein CASSPFGGNYGYTF.

V is TRBV3-1 (or the pseudogene TRBV3-2) and J is TRBJ1-2, with no clear D. Germline V gene data show CDR1 as LGHDT and CDR2 as YNNKEL (reference sequence). The CDR3 has 14 amino acids. Trimming stripped 2 bases from V and 7 bases from J, with 14 bases between. The CDR3 coding sequence is TGTGCCAGCAGCCAAAACGACGGAGGAACTGGCTACACCTTC. It yields the protein CASSQNDGGTGYTF.

The chain couples TRBV6-5 to TRBJ2-1; tentatively, D is TRBD2 (5 bases). Germline values: CDR1 MNHEY, CDR2 SVGAGI. V was cut by 4 bases and J by 6 bases, with 10 bases left in between. This CDR3 contains 13 residues. The CDR3 nucleotides read TGTGCCAGCAGTTCTACTAGTATCAATGAGCAGTTCTTC. It translates to CASSSTSINEQFF.

This clone appeared once. The V gene is TRBV5-6, the J gene TRBJ2-5; D assignment may be TRBD1 or TRBD2 (5 bases each). There are 14 residues in the CDR3. The V gene's germline CDR1 is SGHDT and CDR2 YYEEEE. Trimming left V 2 bases short and J 5 bases short, with 13 bases between. In DNA, the CDR3 is TGTGCCAGCAGCTTCGAGGGGTCGGAGGAGACCCAGTACTTC. It yields the protein CASSFEGSEETQYF.

In this sample, this clone turned up a few times. The chain recombines TRBV28 with TRBJ1-5, with D unresolved. The CDR3 contains 12 residues. Germline values: CDR1 MDHEN, CDR2 SYDVKM. Deletions cut 7 bases from V and 7 bases from J, with 11 bases between. The CDR3 bases are TGTGCCAGCACAGTTATCCGACAGCCCCAGCATTTT. It specifies CASTVIRQPQHF.

V gene TRBV5-4 combines with J gene TRBJ2-3; TRBD2 is a possible D gene (5 bases). Germline V gene lookup returns CDR1 SGHNT and CDR2 YYREEE (reference sequence). The CDR3 length is 17 residues. Trimming removed 6 bases from V and 2 bases from J, with 22 bases in between. The CDR3 nucleotides read TGTGCCAGCAACCACGAGGGTGGAGGCCCGTCCACAGATACGCAGTATTTT. This sequence encodes CASNHEGGGPSTDTQYF.

The chain couples TRBV10-3 to TRBJ1-1; TRBD1 might be the D (5 bases). The CDR3 has 15 residues. The V gene lost 8 bases and the J gene lost 1 base, with 17 bases spanning the gap. Per germline, CDR1 ENHRY and CDR2 SYGVKD. The CDR3 nucleotides are TGTGCCATCTGGAAGGGGCCCGGGGAGAACACTGAAGCTTTCTTT. This codes for CAIWKGPGENTEAFF.

This CDR3 is CASCPGPNYGYTF. The CDR3 DNA follows: TGTGCCAGCTGCCCAGGCCCTAACTATGGCTACACCTTC. The chain employs TRBV2 and TRBJ1-2; D ambiguous. Germline V gives CDR1 SNHLY, CDR2 FYNNEI. The CDR3 covers 13 residues. The V end lost 8 bases, the J end lost 0 bases, and 10 bases lay between the germline ends.

The J gene is TRBJ1-6, the V gene TRBV5-4; 7 bases fit TRBD1. The CDR3 consists of 15 residues. Germline values: CDR1 SGHNT, CDR2 YYREEE (reference sequence). The ends lost 5 bases at V and 4 bases at J; junction bases unmatched: 6. The chain's CDR3 is CASSVAGQYNSPLHF. The CDR3 DNA reads TGTGCCAGCAGTGTTGCGGGACAGTATAATTCACCCCTCCACTTT.

The rearrangement uses TRBV5-4 and TRBJ2-2, with 9 bases matching TRBD1. Germline assignment: CDR1 SGHNT and CDR2 YYREEE (reference sequence). The junction had 11 bases not matched to a gene; V was cut back by 4 bases and J by 4 bases. CDR3 length: 17 residues. CDR3 sequence reads: CASSPGQGIVSTGELFF. CDR3 nucleotides: TGTGCCAGCAGCCCCGGACAGGGGATCGTAAGCACCGGGGAGCTGTTTTTT.

In regard to this clone: The junction does not match germline at one end; this may be a read error. The V gene is TRBV5-1, the J gene TRBJ2-1; the match to TRBD2 covers 12 bases. Germline loops: CDR1 SGHRS, CDR2 YFSETQ. The CDR3 is made up of 14 amino acids. Written as DNA, the CDR3 is TGCGCCAGCAGCTGGGGGGGACTAGCGGGCGTGATCGTCTTC. Protein: CASSWGGLAGVIVF.

The V gene is TRBV5-8, the J gene TRBJ1-5, with a possible D match to TRBD1 (6 bases). CDR1 and CDR2 (germline): SGHTS, YDEGEE. V lost 6 bases and J lost 3, with 19 bases in between. The CDR3 runs 16 residues. This chain's CDR3 is CASNPTGTLNNQPQHF. Written as DNA, the CDR3 is TGTGCCAGCAACCCAACCGGGACATTAAACAATCAGCCCCAGCATTTT.

The chain carries TRBV7-6 and TRBJ1-3; 9 nucleotides agree with TRBD1. Germline V gene sequence: CDR1 SGHVS, CDR2 FNYEAQ. J gave up 0 bases and V 5 bases, and 11 bases lay outside the gene matches. The CDR3 covers 18 residues. This CDR3 is CASSRGTGKGISGNTIYF. The DNA of the CDR3 is TGTGCCAGCAGCCGTGGGACAGGGAAGGGAATCTCTGGAAACACCATATATTTT.

V usage is TRBV19 and J usage is TRBJ1-5; D gene uncertain. Trimming shortened V by 5 bases and J by 9 bases, and 14 bases separated the two germline ends. Germline values: CDR1 LNHDA, CDR2 SQIVND (reference sequence). This CDR3 is built from 13 residues. This CDR3 is CASSVQAEGPQHF. CDR3 bases: TGTGCCAGTAGTGTTCAGGCTGAGGGGCCCCAGCATTTT.

The J gene is TRBJ1-5, the V gene TRBV9; D not certain. The CDR3 is 13 amino acids. CDR1 and CDR2 (germline): SGDLS, YYNGEE. Between the trimmed V and J ends, which lost 2 bases and 2 bases, there was a span of 5 bases. The CDR3 DNA follows: TGTGCCAGCAGCGTGACCGGCAATCAGCCCCAGCATTTT. This sequence encodes CASSVTGNQPQHF.

This clone was counted a single time. The chain employs TRBV7-9 and TRBJ1-3; weak D call: TRBD1 (5 bases). CDR1 and CDR2 from the germline V gene are SEHNR and FQNEAQ (reference sequence). The CDR3 extends over 12 amino acids. V was pared by 8 bases and J by 11 bases, with 16 bases between. CDR3 DNA sequence: TGTGCCAGCTCCGCGGAGGGCAGGGCCATATATTTT. As protein: CASSAEGRAIYF. Based on the CDR3 plus reference TRBV7-9 and TRBJ1-3, the full variable domain is DTGVSQNPRHKITKRGQNVTFRCDPISEHNRLYWYRQTLGQGPEFLTYFQNEAQLEKSRLLSDRFSAERPKGSFSTLEIQRTEQGDSAMYLCASSAEGRAIYFGEGSWLTVV.

The J gene is TRBJ1-6, the V gene TRBV12-3 or TRBV12-4; D gene uncertain. Deletions cut 2 bases from V and 9 bases from J, with 8 bases between. The CDR3 sequence is 13 residues long. CDR3 coding DNA: TGTGCCAGCAGTTTAAGCAATTTTTCACCCCTCCACTTT. Translating gives CASSLSNFSPLHF.

V gene TRBV5-6 combines with J gene TRBJ2-7; 9 nucleotides align to TRBD2. The J segment lost 5 bases and the V segment lost 0 bases, leaving 9 bases of the junction unmatched. Germline CDR1 reads SGHDT; CDR2 reads YYEEEE. This CDR3 is built from 16 residues. The CDR3 coding sequence is TGTGCCAGCAGCTTGGGGTTGGTTAGCGGGAGAAACGAGCAGTACTTC. It translates to CASSLGLVSGRNEQYF.

V is TRBV28 and J is TRBJ1-2, with unresolved D. The CDR3 length is 15 residues. Germline assignment: CDR1 MDHEN and CDR2 SYDVKM. The V end was cut by 2 bases, the J end by 6 bases, with 16 bases between. The CDR3 DNA reads TGTGCCAGCAGTTTAATTCAAACGGAACCTGATGGCTACACCTTC. Its protein product is CASSLIQTEPDGYTF.

This chain links TRBV6-5 with TRBJ1-2, with D maybe TRBD1 (5 bases). The CDR3 is 13 amino acids. The V end was cut by 2 bases, the J end by 4 bases, with 8 bases between. Per the germline V gene, CDR1 is MNHEY and CDR2 is SVGAGI. The CDR3 sequence: CASSYRDGYGYTF. For the CDR3, the DNA is TGTGCCAGCAGTTACCGGGACGGCTATGGCTACACCTTC.

The rearrangement uses TRBV7-8 and TRBJ2-7; D ambiguous. The germline V gene has CDR1 SGHVS and CDR2 FQNEAQ. This CDR3 is built from 14 residues. V lost 3 bases, J lost 2 bases, and 11 bases lay in between. The CDR3 spells CASSLRQPTYEQYF. Written as DNA, the CDR3 is TGTGCCAGCAGCTTGAGGCAGCCCACCTACGAGCAGTACTTC.

The V call is TRBV5-1, the J call TRBJ1-6, with a tentative D call TRBD1 (5 bases). Germline lookup yields CDR1 SGHRS and CDR2 YFSETQ. V was pared by 4 bases and J by 11 bases, with 10 bases between. The CDR3 totals 12 residues. The DNA of the CDR3 is TGCGCCAGCAGCGCGGGGGTAGCACCCCTCCACTTT. Residues: CASSAGVAPLHF.

This clone has just one count. The gene calls are TRBV7-6 and TRBJ1-2, with D possibly matching TRBD1 (6 bases). V dropped 1 base and J dropped 4 bases, with 10 bases sitting between them. Germline assignment: CDR1 SGHVS and CDR2 FNYEAQ. This CDR3 comprises 14 residues. CDR3 DNA: TGTGCCAGCAGCTTAGTCACAGGGACCTATGGCTACACCTTC. It encodes CASSLVTGTYGYTF.

The chain combines TRBV15 with TRBJ2-7; D is tentatively TRBD1 or TRBD2 (7 bases each). CDR3 length equals 14 residues. The V gene's germline CDR1 is LNHNV and CDR2 YYDKDF (reference sequence). V was pared by 4 bases and J by 6 bases, with 16 bases between. CDR3 DNA: TGTGCCACCAGCACAGGGGGGAGGGCCACCGAGCAGTACTTC. Protein: CATSTGGRATEQYF.

The chain recombines TRBV10-3 with TRBJ1-5; D perhaps matches TRBD1 (5 bases). This CDR3 has 15 residues. V lost 10 bases, J lost 3 bases, and 19 bases lay in between. Germline loops: CDR1 ENHRY, CDR2 SYGVKD. The CDR3 coding sequence is TGTGCCACGACCCCCACATTGGGGGACAATCAGCCCCAGCATTTT. Amino acid sequence: CATTPTLGDNQPQHF.

The genes are TRBV9 and TRBJ2-1, with a weak D call TRBD2 (5 bases). Trimming shortened V by 3 bases and J by 6 bases, and 16 bases separated the two germline ends. Germline CDR1 is SGDLS and CDR2 is YYNGEE. The CDR3 sequence is 15 residues long. The CDR3 loop is CASSAGVFPSNEQFF. In DNA form, the CDR3 reads TGTGCCAGCAGCGCCGGGGTGTTTCCCTCCAATGAGCAGTTCTTC. Combining the CDR3 with reference TRBV9 and TRBJ2-1 gives the whole variable domain DSGVTQTPKHLITATGQRVTLRCSPRSGDLSVYWYQQSLDQGLQFLIQYYNGEERAKGNILERFSAQQFPDLHSELNLSSLELGDSALYFCASSAGVFPSNEQFFGPGTRLTVL.

The J gene is TRBJ2-1, the V gene TRBV5-1, with D tentatively TRBD2 (6 bases). The CDR3 is made up of 15 amino acids. CDR1 SGHRS and CDR2 YFSETQ come from the germline V gene. V was cut by 1 base and J by 4 bases, with 12 bases left in between. The CDR3 here is CASSLLLARYNEQFF. The CDR3 region has the DNA TGCGCCAGCAGCTTGTTACTAGCCCGTTACAATGAGCAGTTCTTC.